This T cell receptor beta chain was recovered during a study of T-cell reconstitution after alpha-beta-depleted transplantation in children (dated by TCRdb to 2016 to 2017). Concerning the study at large: T-cell immune reconstitution after TCRalphabeta/CD19-depleted allogeneic hematopoietic cell transplantation in children was quantitatively tracked in the study by means of TCR repertoire profiling.

Germline trimming: 3 bases from V, 1 base from J; junction bases outside gene matches: 7. The CDR1 and CDR2 encoded by the germline V gene are SGHRS and YFSETQ. Including cysteine and phenylalanine, the CDR3 has 16 amino acids. The DNA shown is the 48-base CDR3, in frame from base 1. Reading the label with the study, this specimen's treatment or condition is: allogeneic hematopoietic cell transplantation with graft depleted of TCRalphabeta T cells and CD19 B cells. Transplant recipients were children who received TCRalphabeta/CD19-depleted allogeneic hematopoietic cell grafts. Libraries were prepared through PCR. TCRdb lists the instrument as Illumina HiSeq 2500. To normalize quantification of the TCRbeta repertoire, the TCR libraries were built with molecular barcoding that relied on unique molecular identifiers. The public sequencing data were trimmed at Q25 with fastp and processed into clonotypes with MiXCR by TCRdb, which kept only in-frame beta chains. Each CDR3 protein gets just one entry, which takes the most common genes and DNA from the rows behind it. This sample lists 500,000 to 600,000 distinct CDR3 sequences; more than 20% were detected once. The ten biggest clones cover approximately 39% of the sample.

For this clonotype: Its antigen remains unidentified. No qualities accompany the bases; no much larger clone lies one base away.

What the research found in general, with its limitations: About two months after transplant, the apparently early recovery of alphabetaT-cell counts reportedly depended on just several hundred clones that had expanded rapidly and came from non-depleted graft cells. The frequencies of hyperexpanded clones fell over the following months, and after one year, T-cell counts and TCRbeta diversity were mostly attributed to newly produced T cells. In some patients, the high TCRbeta diversity seen at day 60 was put down to recipient T cells and intrathymic progenitors that had survived conditioning.

In this chain, TRBV5-1 is recombined with TRBJ2-3; TRBD1 agrees with 8 junctional bases. The receptor was isolated from a boy younger than two with Wiskott-Aldrich syndrome, due to receive a stem cell transplant. The source was PBMCs, collected before TCRalphabeta/CD19-depleted stem cell transplant. The CDR3 reads CASSSATGDGTDTQYF. DNA sequence: TGCGCCAGCAGCTCTGCGACAGGGGATGGCACAGATACGCAGTATTTT.